This is a list of T cell receptor beta chains from one sample in a study of cytomegalovirus exposure and HLA in healthy donors. Assay: immunoSEQ multiplex PCR; the TCRdb copy retains only in-frame clones and omits some. The profile shows under 350,000 clones, about 86% of them singletons. Sample: PBMCs. The receptor set was obtained from a young woman in good health and CMV-seronegative. Each CDR3 is given with its conserved first and last residue. The D gene is left open where the match is weak. Not every row has a clone size; where given, it reads once, few, many or a size class.

CDR3aa,CDR3nt,d_gene,abundance,j_gene,v_gene
CASSSGQGWDTGELFF,TGCGCCAGCAGCTCCGGACAGGGGTGGGACACCGGGGAGCTGTTTTTT,TRBD1,.,TRBJ2-2,TRBV5-1
CASSLTGTANQPQHF,TGTGCCAGCAGCTTAACGGGGACAGCTAATCAGCCCCAGCATTTT,TRBD1,.,TRBJ1-5,TRBV7-9
CASSLPGRWQETQYF,TGTGCCAGCAGCTTACCCGGGAGGTGGCAAGAGACCCAGTACTTC,TRBD2,.,TRBJ2-5,TRBV11-1
CASSLLTSGSEDTQYF,TGCGCCAGCAGCCTCCTGACTAGCGGGTCGGAGGATACGCAGTATTTT,TRBD2,.,TRBJ2-3,TRBV5-1
CASSVLTGSTEAFF,TGTGCCAGCAGCGTTCTGACAGGGAGCACTGAAGCTTTCTTT,TRBD1,.,TRBJ1-1,TRBV9
CASSRGAPSYEQYF,TGTGCCAGCAGCCGAGGCGCGCCATCCTACGAGCAGTACTTC,.,.,TRBJ2-7,TRBV11-2
CASSAQGDSQYDEQFF,TGTGCCAGCAGCGCCCAAGGGGACAGCCAATATGATGAGCAGTTCTTC,TRBD1,.,TRBJ2-1,TRBV13
CATSRDLGDNELYGGELFF,TGTGCCACCAGCAGAGATCTGGGGGACAACGAGCTCTATGGCGGGGAGCTGTTTTTT,.,.,TRBJ2-2,TRBV15
CASSLIPGDNTGELFF,TGTGCCAGCAGCTTAATTCCGGGGGATAACACCGGGGAGCTGTTTTTT,.,.,TRBJ2-2,TRBV7-3
CASMIVGRNSYEQYF,TGTGCCAGCATGATAGTGGGCAGAAACTCCTACGAGCAGTACTTC,.,.,TRBJ2-7,TRBV2
CASSWDRSSSYEQYF,TGTGCCAGCAGTTGGGACAGGAGTAGCTCCTACGAGCAGTACTTC,TRBD1,.,TRBJ2-7,TRBV2
CAWSGTGDTEAFF,TGTGCCTGGAGTGGTACAGGGGATACTGAAGCTTTCTTT,TRBD1,.,TRBJ1-1,TRBV30
CAISEFTIASSYNEQFF,TGTGCCATCAGTGAGTTTACAATAGCGAGCTCCTACAATGAGCAGTTCTTC,.,.,TRBJ2-1,TRBV10-3
CASSMPGLAGGETQYF,TGTGCCAGCAGCATGCCGGGACTAGCGGGGGGCGAGACCCAGTACTTC,TRBD2,few,TRBJ2-5,TRBV7-6
CASSQDRAGSSYNEQFF,TGCGCCAGCAGCCAAGATAGAGCGGGGAGCTCCTACAATGAGCAGTTCTTC,TRBD2,.,TRBJ2-1,TRBV4-3
CSVRQGEKLFF,TGCAGCGTTCGTCAGGGCGAAAAACTGTTTTTT,.,few,TRBJ1-4,TRBV29-1
CASSEAPREGENIQYF,TGTGCCAGCAGTGAAGCGCCGAGGGAAGGCGAAAACATTCAGTACTTC,.,.,TRBJ2-4,TRBV6-1
CASSLRQGWDQPQHF,TGTGCCAGCAGTCTCCGACAGGGGTGGGATCAGCCCCAGCATTTT,TRBD1,.,TRBJ1-5,TRBV27
CASSYTFFSEQYF,TGTGCCAGCAGTTACACCTTCTTTAGCGAGCAGTACTTC,.,.,TRBJ2-7,TRBV6-6
CASSLGEGGRSEQYF,TGCGCCAGCAGCTTGGGCGAAGGGGGCCGAAGCGAGCAGTACTTC,TRBD1,.,TRBJ2-7,TRBV5-1
CATRDAGIYEQYF,TGTGCCACCAGGGATGCCGGGATCTACGAGCAGTACTTC,.,.,TRBJ2-7,TRBV15
CASRQSPGLNQPQHF,TGCGCCAGCAGACAAAGCCCGGGTCTCAATCAGCCCCAGCATTTT,.,.,TRBJ1-5,TRBV5-1
CASKGTGPLNTIYF,TGTGCCAGCAAGGGGACAGGGCCCTTAAACACCATATATTTT,TRBD1,.,TRBJ1-3,TRBV2
CASSLLRGSYEQYF,TGCGCCAGCAGCTTGTTACGGGGTTCCTACGAGCAGTACTTC,.,.,TRBJ2-7,TRBV5-1
CASSYNSGSGGTQYF,TGTGCCAGCAGCTATAATAGCGGCAGCGGTGGGACCCAGTACTTC,.,.,TRBJ2-5,TRBV7-2
CASSDLYAMRTGELFF,TGTGCCAGCAGTGATTTGTATGCGATGAGGACCGGGGAGCTGTTTTTT,.,.,TRBJ2-2,TRBV2
CASSLATGGAQSEAFF,TGTGCCAGCAGTTTAGCAACAGGGGGCGCCCAGTCTGAAGCTTTCTTT,TRBD1,.,TRBJ1-1,TRBV27
CASSQIDYTEAFF,TGTGCCAGCAGCCAAATAGACTACACTGAAGCTTTCTTT,.,.,TRBJ1-1,TRBV7-9
CASSFSFPDYNEQFF,TGCGCCAGCAGCTTCAGTTTCCCCGACTACAATGAGCAGTTCTTC,.,.,TRBJ2-1,TRBV5-1
CSVHPPGGFNTEAFF,TGCAGCGTTCACCCTCCAGGGGGTTTTAACACTGAAGCTTTCTTT,TRBD1,.,TRBJ1-1,TRBV29-1
CASSYSGKKLFF,TGTGCCAGCAGTTATTCCGGGAAAAAACTGTTTTTT,.,.,TRBJ1-4,TRBV6-5
CASGWLDRSHGYTF,TGTGCTAGTGGTTGGTTGGACAGAAGCCATGGCTACACCTTC,.,.,TRBJ1-2,TRBV12-5
CASSLNRLYGYTF,TGTGCCAGCAGCTTAAATCGACTCTATGGCTACACCTTC,.,.,TRBJ1-2,TRBV11-1
CASSLERAEGYTF,TGTGCCAGCAGCTTAGAGAGAGCGGAAGGCTACACCTTC,.,.,TRBJ1-2,TRBV7-6
CASTVGYSTDTQYF,TGTGCCAGTACCGTGGGCTATAGCACAGATACGCAGTATTTT,.,.,TRBJ2-3,TRBV19
CASSEPRTGGAHGYTF,TGCGCCAGCAGTGAGCCTAGAACAGGGGGCGCCCATGGCTACACCTTC,TRBD1,.,TRBJ1-2,TRBV10-1
CASSVDRGLNEQYF,TGTGCCAGCAGCGTCGACAGGGGGCTGAACGAGCAGTACTTC,TRBD1,few,TRBJ2-7,TRBV7-3
CASSYNTGRGEKLFF,TGTGCCAGCAGTTACAACACGGGGAGAGGTGAAAAACTGTTTTTT,.,.,TRBJ1-4,TRBV6-5
CASREAGGRNEQFF,TGTGCCAGCAGAGAGGCGGGAGGGCGTAATGAGCAGTTCTTC,TRBD2,.,TRBJ2-1,TRBV2
CASSSGHRSGNTIYF,TGTGCCAGCAGTTCTGGACACCGCTCTGGAAACACCATATATTTT,.,.,TRBJ1-3,TRBV27
CASSGDMSGANVLTF,TGTGCCAGCAGTGGGGACATGTCTGGGGCCAACGTCCTGACTTTC,.,few,TRBJ2-6,TRBV6-5
CASILSGRALETQYF,TGTGCCAGCATTCTTAGCGGGAGGGCCCTAGAGACCCAGTACTTC,TRBD2,.,TRBJ2-5,TRBV6-5
CAISGTPFYEQYF,TGTGCCATCAGTGGTACTCCCTTTTACGAGCAGTACTTC,.,.,TRBJ2-7,TRBV10-3
CATSSYRQGATF,TGTGCCACCAGCAGCTATCGACAGGGGGCCACCTTC,TRBD1,.,TRBJ1-2,TRBV15
CASSPDRGRETQYF,TGTGCCAGCAGCCCGGACAGGGGGAGAGAGACCCAGTACTTC,TRBD1,.,TRBJ2-5,TRBV5-4
CAWTGRGGGNEQFF,TGTGCCTGGACCGGGCGGGGGGGCGGCAATGAGCAGTTCTTC,TRBD2,once,TRBJ2-1,TRBV30
CASSPRQGAGSYEQYF,TGTGCCAGCAGCCCCAGACAGGGCGCGGGCTCCTACGAGCAGTACTTC,TRBD1,.,TRBJ2-7,TRBV5-6
CASSLGTGPHNQPQHF,TGTGCCAGCAGCTTGGGGACAGGCCCCCACAATCAGCCCCAGCATTTT,TRBD1,.,TRBJ1-5,TRBV5-6
CASSLLLAGGNSYEQYF,TGTGCCAGCAGTCTTTTACTAGCGGGAGGGAACTCCTACGAGCAGTACTTC,TRBD2,.,TRBJ2-7,TRBV27
CASSYSTGGDTQYF,TGTGCCAGCAGTTACTCTACGGGGGGAGATACGCAGTATTTT,TRBD2,.,TRBJ2-3,TRBV6-5
CASGPQGEKLFF,TGTGCCAGCGGACCCCAGGGGGAAAAACTGTTTTTT,.,.,TRBJ1-4,TRBV2
CASSLYLGAEQYF,TGTGCCAGCAGCTTGTATCTCGGAGCCGAGCAGTACTTC,.,.,TRBJ2-7,TRBV7-2
CASSLYGGQGTYEQYF,TGTGCCAGCAGCTTATACGGTGGGCAGGGAACCTACGAGCAGTACTTC,.,once,TRBJ2-7,TRBV11-2
CASSFFSGISYEQYF,TGTGCCAGCAGCTTTTTTTCAGGGATCTCCTACGAGCAGTACTTC,.,.,TRBJ2-7,TRBV11-2
CASHTGTRATDTQYF,TGTGCCAGCCACACCGGGACTAGAGCCACAGATACGCAGTATTTT,TRBD2,once,TRBJ2-3,TRBV11-1
CASRVSWGSDGYTF,TGTGCCAGTAGGGTCTCCTGGGGCAGCGATGGCTACACCTTC,.,.,TRBJ1-2,TRBV19
CASSSRQGAYNEQFF,TGTGCCAGCAGCTCCCGTCAGGGGGCCTACAATGAGCAGTTCTTC,TRBD1,.,TRBJ2-1,TRBV5-4
CSARAEHEQFF,TGCAGTGCTAGGGCGGAACATGAGCAGTTCTTC,.,once,TRBJ2-1,TRBV20-1
CASSESSTGGHTEAFF,TGTGCCAGCAGTGAATCATCCACGGGGGGCCACACTGAAGCTTTCTTT,.,.,TRBJ1-1,TRBV25-1
CASSLYGGGGYTQYF,TGTGCCAGCAGTTTATACGGGGGAGGGGGTTATACGCAGTATTTT,.,once,TRBJ2-3,TRBV27